This T cell receptor beta chain was identified during a study of blood T cell repertoires in COVID-19. Across the study: From T cells, B-cell-depleted T cells, or PBMCs came the material, which was cDNA or gDNA.

Method: immunoSEQ multiplex PCR; TCRdb's copy keeps in-frame clones and lacks some. The sample has about 110,000 clones; around four fifths are singletons. Looked up from germline, CDR1 is MGHDK and CDR2 is SYGVNS. The V and J ends lost 2 bases and 0 bases, in that order; junction bases with no gene match: 3. The CDR3 runs 15 residues. Sequenced material: peripheral blood. The TCR sequence derives from a woman between 65 and 79 years old with acute or convalescent COVID-19. The rearrangement uses TRBV25-1 and TRBJ1-1; 7 nucleotides match TRBD1. The CDR3 DNA is TGTGCCAGCAGTGAAAGACAGGGTGTGAACACTGAAGCTTTCTTT. As protein: CASSERQGVNTEAFF.